These 22 T cell receptor beta chains were all obtained from the same sample, sequenced in a study of shared clonotypes between healthy human individuals. Some clones are missing from TCRdb's copy, which holds only in-frame ones; the method was immunoSEQ multiplex PCR. The profile covers a few hundred thousand clones, with approximately 80% appearing a single time and 12% taken by the ten largest. Material for sequencing was PBMCs. The receptors derive from a woman in her forties in good health. Some clones in this sample may be carry-over from other donors' samples.

The genes are TRBV5-6 and TRBJ2-5, with D hard to call. Germline CDR1 and CDR2: SGHDT and YYEEEE. The CDR3 extends over 15 amino acids. The germline V and J ends were trimmed by 4 bases and 5 bases, with 18 bases remaining between them. The CDR3 nucleotides read TGTGCCAGCAGCCCCCAGTTCGGTACCGGGGAGACCCAGTACTTC. The encoded protein is CASSPQFGTGETQYF.

This clone was detected ten times or more. V gene TRBV15 combines with J gene TRBJ2-7; D perhaps matches TRBD1 (6 bases). Between the trimmed V and J ends, which lost 0 bases and 0 bases, there was a span of 9 bases. Germline CDR1 and CDR2: LNHNV and YYDKDF (reference sequence). This CDR3 comprises 15 residues. CDR3: CATSRDQGGSYEQYF. The CDR3 DNA follows: TGTGCCACCAGCAGAGATCAAGGGGGCTCCTACGAGCAGTACTTC.

V is TRBV15 and J is TRBJ1-1; D is uncertain. The CDR3 totals 15 residues. Per germline, CDR1 LNHNV and CDR2 YYDKDF (reference sequence). V dropped 5 bases and J dropped 4 bases, with 17 bases sitting between them. As DNA, the CDR3 is TGTGCCACCAGCTCTCAGCGGGGAGGGAGCACTGAAGCTTTCTTT. Its protein is CATSSQRGGSTEAFF.

V is TRBV7-3 and J is TRBJ1-4; 7 bases are shared with TRBD1. V lost 5 bases, J lost 14 bases, and 8 bases stayed unmatched. CDR3 length: 12 amino acids. CDR1 is SGHTA and CDR2 is FQGTGA in the germline V gene. The CDR3 bases are TGTGCCAGCAGCCCGCAGGACAGGTTGCTGTTTTTT. This gives the protein CASSPQDRLLFF.

The chain joins TRBV4-3 to TRBJ1-1; perhaps TRBD1 as D (5 bases). From germline, CDR1 is LGHNA and CDR2 YSLEER. With 0 bases removed from V and 12 bases from J, the gap between germline ends came to 14 bases. The CDR3 sequence is 13 residues long. This chain's CDR3 is CASSQEGTARPFF. In nucleotides, the CDR3 is TGCGCCAGCAGCCAAGAGGGGACTGCGCGGCCTTTCTTT.

The rearrangement links TRBV9 to TRBJ1-1; no clear D gene. V dropped 0 bases and J dropped 1 base, with 10 bases sitting between them. The germline V gene has CDR1 SGDLS and CDR2 YYNGEE. The CDR3 extends over 15 amino acids. This chain's CDR3 is CASSVDSLANTEAFF. DNA of the CDR3: TGTGCCAGCAGCGTAGATAGTTTGGCGAACACTGAAGCTTTCTTT.

This clone has more than one count but fewer than ten. The CDR3 coding sequence is TGTGCCAGTACCGACAGAGATAGCAATCAGCCCCAGCATTTT. Translation: CASTDRDSNQPQHF. This chain uses TRBV19 with TRBJ1-5; weak D call: TRBD1 (5 bases). This CDR3 is 14 amino acids long. Germline V lookup: CDR1 LNHDA, CDR2 SQIVND (reference sequence). Deletions cut 7 bases from V and 0 bases from J, with 10 bases between.

This clone was seen once. A far larger clone is one base from this, pointing to a likely read error. In nucleotides, the CDR3 is TGTGTCTGGACGCCGCAAGAGACCCAGTACTTC. This translates into CVWTPQETQYF. The genes are TRBV30 and TRBJ2-5; the D is unclear. The CDR3 has 11 residues. Germline lookup yields CDR1 GTSNPN and CDR2 SVGIG (reference sequence).

The chain uses TRBV5-1 and TRBJ2-3; 7 nucleotides match TRBD1. With 4 bases clipped from V and 3 bases from J, the junction kept 8 bases outside the gene matches. CDR3 size: 15 residues. Germline V lookup: CDR1 SGHRS, CDR2 YFSETQ. CDR3 amino acids: CASSLVQGETDTQYF. The CDR3 DNA follows: TGCGCCAGCAGCCTTGTTCAGGGGGAAACAGATACGCAGTATTTT.

The rearrangement joins TRBV28 to TRBJ2-7; 7 nucleotides agree with TRBD2. Germline trimming cut 3 bases from V and 3 bases from J; bases unmatched to any gene: 5. Germline CDR1 MDHEN, CDR2 SYDVKM. This CDR3 comprises 14 residues. Here the CDR3 reads CASSLAGARYEQYF. For the CDR3, the DNA is TGTGCCAGCAGTTTGGCGGGAGCACGCTACGAGCAGTACTTC. The full variable domain, with the rest looked up from reference TRBV28 and TRBJ2-7, is DVKVTQSSRYLVKRTGEKVFLECVQDMDHENMFWYRQDPGLGLRLIYFSYDVKMKEKGDIPEGYSVSREKKERFSLILESASTNQTSMYLCASSLAGARYEQYFGPGTRLTVT.

The gene calls are TRBV7-2 and TRBJ2-5; D is ambiguous. TRBJ2-7 explains the end of the DNA better; the J call may be wrong. This CDR3 contains 12 residues. Germline CDR1 and CDR2: SGHTA and FQGNSA. CDR3 region: CASSLRPYEQYF. The CDR3 DNA follows: TGTGCCAGCAGCTTAAGGCCCTACGAGCAGTACTTC.

Comments on this clone: A much larger clone differs from this one at a single base, so this may be a read error. V usage is TRBV9 and J usage is TRBJ2-1; TRBD1 matches 12 bases. The CDR3 contains 16 residues. Looked up from germline, CDR1 is SGDLS and CDR2 is YYNGEE. This CDR3 is CASSLVGTGGYNGQFF. In nucleotides, the CDR3 is TGTGCCAGCAGCTTAGTCGGGACAGGGGGCTACAATGGGCAGTTCTTC.

This clone appeared a few times. A single base is all that separates this from a far larger clone, so a read error is likely. V usage is TRBV19 and J usage is TRBJ2-7; D tentatively reads TRBD1 or TRBD2 (5 bases each). Trimming removed 4 bases at V and 2 bases at J, with 18 bases between. The length of the CDR3 is 16 residues. The germline gives CDR1 LNHDA, CDR2 SQIVND (reference sequence). The CDR3 spells CASSNDPGRGPYEQYF. CDR3 sequence (DNA): TGTGCCAGTAGTAACGACCCGGGACGAGGCCCCTACGAGCAGTACTTC.

The chain couples TRBV5-1 to TRBJ2-7, with 13 nucleotides matching TRBD2. This CDR3 has 14 residues. J was trimmed by 7 bases and V by 5 bases; bases with no gene match: 6. CDR1 SGHRS and CDR2 YFSETQ come from the germline V gene. CDR3 DNA: TGCGCCAGCAGGGGGACTAGCGGGACCGGGGAGCAGTACTTC. This codes for CASRGTSGTGEQYF.

V usage is TRBV27 and J usage is TRBJ2-1; D remains ambiguous. V lost 3 bases, J lost 10 bases, and 10 bases lay in between. The V gene's germline CDR1 is MNHEY and CDR2 SMNVEV (reference sequence). CDR3 length equals 12 residues. The CDR3, as DNA: TGTGCCAGCAGTTTCAGTCCTCGGGAGCAGTTCTTC. Translating it yields CASSFSPREQFF.

The gene calls are TRBV7-9 and TRBJ2-7, with D possibly TRBD2 on 5 matching bases. Germline CDR1 reads SEHNR; CDR2 reads FQNEAQ (reference sequence). The V and J ends lost 5 bases and 0 bases respectively, with 14 bases between them. This CDR3 has 15 residues. This CDR3 reads CASSARPRGSYEQYF. The CDR3 bases are TGTGCCAGCAGCGCACGGCCCCGGGGCTCCTACGAGCAGTACTTC.

Notes on this clone: A far larger clone is a single base away, which makes a read error likely. The chain carries TRBV28 and TRBJ2-4; no firm D call. The germline CDR1 and CDR2 sequences are MDHEN and SYDVKM. The CDR3 has 16 residues. CDR3 DNA sequence: TGTGCCAGCAGCCCCCTACTCCTGGTAGCCAGAAACATTCAGTACTTC. Protein: CASSPLLLVARNIQYF.

With respect to this clone: At one of its ends the junction is not consistent with the germline gene, which may arise from a read error. The same CDR3 also results from other DNA sequences found in this sample. The chain combines TRBV5-5 with TRBJ2-2, with a tentative D call TRBD2 (5 bases). Per the germline V gene, CDR1 is SGHKS and CDR2 is YYEKEE (reference sequence). The CDR3 length is 15 residues. The CDR3 DNA reads as TGCGCCAGCAGCTTGGTTCGAGGGTCCCCCGGGGAGCTGTTTTTT. Translation: CASSLVRGSPGELFF.

In this sample, this clone turned up once. Additional DNA sequences in this sample encode the identical CDR3. The chain carries TRBV15 and TRBJ1-2; weak D call: TRBD1 (5 bases). The CDR3 has 14 residues. Germline V lookup: CDR1 LNHNV, CDR2 YYDKDF (reference sequence). V shed 0 bases and J shed 2 bases, with 7 bases lying between them. CDR3 loop: CATSRDTGNYGYTF. The DNA of the CDR3 is TGTGCCACCAGCAGAGATACAGGCAACTATGGCTACACCTTC.

The rearrangement joins TRBV10-3 to TRBJ2-1, with D possibly matching TRBD2 (6 bases). Germline CDR1 reads ENHRY; CDR2 reads SYGVKD. The CDR3 spans 15 residues. V was cut by 2 bases and J by 6 bases, with 14 bases left in between. This CDR3 reads CAISERVGTGNEQFF. DNA of the CDR3: TGTGCCATCAGTGAGAGGGTGGGGACTGGCAATGAGCAGTTCTTC.

This clone was detected only a few times. The chain carries TRBV18 and TRBJ1-1; TRBD1 aligns across 7 bases. Unmatched junction bases numbered 8, after V lost 3 bases and J lost 1 base. From germline, CDR1 is KGHSH and CDR2 LQKENI. The CDR3 runs to 16 residues. In nucleotides, the CDR3 is TGTGCCAGCTCACCTCCGGGACAGATTAGGAACACTGAAGCTTTCTTT. Its translation is CASSPPGQIRNTEAFF. The whole variable domain, filled in from reference TRBV18 and TRBJ1-1, reads NAGVMQNPRHLVRRRGQEARLRCSPMKGHSHVYWYRQLPEEGLKFMVYLQKENIIDESGMPKERFSAEFPKEGPSILRIQQVVRGDSAAYFCASSPPGQIRNTEAFFGQGTRLTVV.

In its sample, this clone was seen a few times. The chain combines TRBV7-7 with TRBJ2-1; D gene unclear. The CDR3 is 14 amino acids. Germline lookup yields CDR1 SSHAT and CDR2 FNYEAQ (reference sequence). V lost 1 base and J 5 bases, leaving 9 bases between the germline ends. The CDR3 protein is CASSLGRSDNEQFF. For the CDR3, the DNA is TGTGCCAGCAGCTTAGGAAGGAGCGACAATGAGCAGTTCTTC. Full variable domain (outside the CDR3, taken from reference TRBV7-7 and TRBJ2-1): GAGVSQSPRYKVTKRGQDVTLRCDPISSHATLYWYQQALGQGPEFLTYFNYEAQPDKSGLPSDRFSAERPEGSISTLTIQRTEQRDSAMYRCASSLGRSDNEQFFGPGTRLTVL.